At least ten counts were recorded for the clone carrying this T cell receptor beta chain. The researchers produced TCR beta cDNA from roughly 500 ng total RNA with a constant-region primer. Library construction for TCR beta comprised three nested multiplex PCR rounds performed with slightly modified ARM-PCR. Two initial PCR rounds of 10 to 11 cycles each paired TRBV1-TRBV30 forward primers with a C-beta reverse primer. MiXCR, applied by TCRdb to the multiplex PCR reads, yields one record per CDR3 protein. The sample has over 250,000 distinct CDR3 sequences; nearly 60% are singletons. This entry is derived from a study of tumor-infiltrating lymphocytes in primary liver carcinoma. Study background: Those sampled were patients whose primary liver carcinoma was treated by surgical resection. Male and female patients aged 30 to 69 years made up the cohort.

CDR1 and CDR2 from the germline V gene are LGHNA and YSLEER. This CDR3 has 15 amino acids. V lost 3 bases and J 1 base, leaving 12 bases between the germline ends. For blood RNA, unsorted whole blood served as the source, and germline DNA was extracted too. The patients, who had chronic HBV infection, were treatment-naive (untreated). The source of this sequence is a woman aged 30 to 39 with primary liver carcinoma and hepatitis B virus infection. This sequence joins TRBV4-3 and TRBJ2-5; possible D gene TRBD2, 7 bases. Sequenced material: peripheral blood. The DNA for the CDR3 is TGCGCCAGCAGCCAGGGAGGGGGAACCCAAGAGACCCAGTACTTC. It is translated as CASSQGGGTQETQYF.